This T cell receptor (beta chain) was captured in a study of blood T cell repertoires in COVID-19. On the study more broadly: Samples came from the United States, Italy and Spain, spanning acute and convalescent COVID-19. From T cells, B-cell-depleted T cells, or PBMCs came the material, which was cDNA or gDNA.

Methods used by the authors: The assay estimated nucleated cells by amplifying reference gene primers. Generated by immunoSEQ multiplex PCR, the TCRdb table keeps only in-frame clones and is missing some. That table gives V, J and clone size, and the DNA gave D and trimming. The sample has over 200,000 clones, 75% to 90% seen once. Germline assignment: CDR1 SGDLS and CDR2 YYNGEE. The CDR3 has 14 amino acids. After removal of 0 bases from V and 5 bases from J, the junction contained 4 bases not matched to a gene. The sequence was collected from a human donor in a cohort sampled during active COVID-19. This sequence joins TRBV9 and TRBJ2-7, with 8 nucleotides matching TRBD2. Material for sequencing was peripheral blood. The CDR3 reads CASSVEGLGDEQYF. The CDR3 region has the DNA TGTGCCAGCAGCGTAGAGGGACTAGGGGACGAGCAGTACTTC. Combining the CDR3 with reference TRBV9 and TRBJ2-7 gives the whole variable domain DSGVTQTPKHLITATGQRVTLRCSPRSGDLSVYWYQQSLDQGLQFLIQYYNGEERAKGNILERFSAQQFPDLHSELNLSSLELGDSALYFCASSVEGLGDEQYFGPGTRLTVT.